A single sample is the source of the 11 T cell receptor beta chains below, sequenced in a study of blood T cell repertoires in COVID-19. Data came from immunoSEQ multiplex PCR; TCRdb stores just in-frame clones and leaves some out. The repertoire includes approximately 94,000 clones, over 80% of them detected once, and 13% sits in the top ten. Material for sequencing was peripheral blood. Receptor source: a man between 45 and 60 years old with active or convalescent COVID-19.

The rearrangement uses TRBV19 and TRBJ1-4; 11 bases match TRBD1. V dropped 6 bases and J dropped 11; count of bases not matched to a gene: 2. Germline-derived CDR1 and CDR2 are LNHDA and SQIVND (reference sequence). CDR3 length equals 12 residues. The CDR3 loop is CASRDRGPKLFF. CDR3 DNA sequence: TGTGCCAGTAGGGACAGGGGGCCCAAACTGTTTTTT.

This chain joins TRBV27 and TRBJ2-3; a weak D match, TRBD1 (5 bases). V was cut by 3 bases and J by 1 base, with 11 bases left in between. The CDR3 has 15 residues. Germline values: CDR1 MNHEY, CDR2 SMNVEV (reference sequence). In DNA form, the CDR3 reads TGTGCCAGCAGTTTTAGTTTGACAGGCACAGATACGCAGTATTTT. Translating it yields CASSFSLTGTDTQYF.

This chain joins TRBV5-1 and TRBJ2-3; D is unclear. The CDR3 extends over 16 amino acids. V shed 0 bases and J shed 2 bases, with 13 bases lying between them. CDR1 is SGHRS and CDR2 is YFSETQ in the germline V gene. CDR3 amino acids: CASSLATSPFTDTQYF. CDR3 DNA: TGCGCCAGCAGCTTGGCCACTTCGCCGTTCACAGATACGCAGTATTTT.

The J gene is TRBJ1-2, the V gene TRBV2; D is perhaps TRBD1 (5 bases). V was pared by 0 bases and J by 6 bases, with 14 bases between. Germline CDR1 SNHLY, CDR2 FYNNEI. The CDR3 covers 15 residues. Here the CDR3 DNA reads TGTGCCAGCAGTGAAGCCGGCCGGAGGGGTAATGGCTACACCTTC. It specifies CASSEAGRRGNGYTF.

V gene TRBV3-1 (or the pseudogene TRBV3-2) combines with J gene TRBJ2-4; possible D gene TRBD1, 5 bases. Trimming pared 0 bases from V and 7 bases from J, leaving 13 bases between. Germline V gene data show CDR1 as LGHDT and CDR2 as YNNKEL (reference sequence). The CDR3 totals 15 residues. CDR3 DNA: TGTGCCAGCAGCCAAGATTGGGGCTCGAAGAACATTCAGTACTTC. Its protein product is CASSQDWGSKNIQYF.

The chain has TRBV6-5 and TRBJ1-1; 9 bases map to TRBD1. V lost 2 bases to trimming and J lost 5 bases; unmatched junction nucleotides: 6. Germline CDR1 is MNHEY and CDR2 is SVGAGI. CDR3 length: 15 residues. CDR3: CASSYDRGFGTEAFF. CDR3 nucleotides: TGTGCCAGCAGTTACGACAGGGGGTTTGGGACTGAAGCTTTCTTT.

This clone has just a few counts. The chain joins TRBV30 to TRBJ1-6; no clear D gene. The CDR3 spans 16 residues. Germline V gene data show CDR1 as GTSNPN and CDR2 as SVGIG (reference sequence). Trimming shortened V by 0 bases and J by 0 bases, and 9 bases separated the two germline ends. The CDR3 here is CAWSVRGSSYNSPLHF. Written as DNA, the CDR3 is TGTGCCTGGAGTGTGCGGGGAAGCTCCTATAATTCACCCCTCCACTTT.

V usage is TRBV30 and J usage is TRBJ2-7, with D possibly TRBD2 on 5 matching bases. From germline, CDR1 is GTSNPN and CDR2 SVGIG (reference sequence). The CDR3 length is 13 residues. V was shortened by 6 bases and J by 4 bases, with 16 bases between the two germline ends. In DNA form, the CDR3 reads TGTGCCTGTAGGGAACCGGGATTATACGAGCAGTACTTC. It yields the protein CACREPGLYEQYF.

The table lists this clone with a few counts. The chain is built from TRBV28 and TRBJ2-7; possibly TRBD2 for D (5 bases). The V end was cut by 2 bases, the J end by 3 bases, with 11 bases between. There are 14 residues in the CDR3. The germline CDR1 and CDR2 sequences are MDHEN and SYDVKM. The CDR3 reads CASSLHSRGYEQYF. CDR3 DNA: TGTGCCAGCAGTTTACATTCTCGGGGCTACGAGCAGTACTTC. The entire variable domain, with the rest obtained from reference TRBV28 and TRBJ2-7, is as follows: DVKVTQSSRYLVKRTGEKVFLECVQDMDHENMFWYRQDPGLGLRLIYFSYDVKMKEKGDIPEGYSVSREKKERFSLILESASTNQTSMYLCASSLHSRGYEQYFGPGTRLTVT.

The chain recombines TRBV5-1 with TRBJ1-1, with a tentative D call TRBD1 (5 bases). The CDR3 length is 15 residues. Germline CDR1 and CDR2: SGHRS and YFSETQ. Trimming left V 2 bases short and J 1 base short, with 12 bases between. CDR3 DNA: TGCGCCAGCAGCTTCTCCGGGACTACGAACACTGAAGCTTTCTTT. It yields the protein CASSFSGTTNTEAFF.

The rearrangement uses TRBV27 and TRBJ1-6; D perhaps matches TRBD1 (6 bases). V was pared by 3 bases and J by 7 bases, with 13 bases between. CDR1 and CDR2 (germline): MNHEY, SMNVEV (reference sequence). The CDR3 length is 15 residues. This chain's CDR3 is CASSFYGTPNSPLHF. Written as DNA, the CDR3 is TGTGCCAGCAGTTTTTACGGGACACCGAATTCACCCCTCCACTTT.